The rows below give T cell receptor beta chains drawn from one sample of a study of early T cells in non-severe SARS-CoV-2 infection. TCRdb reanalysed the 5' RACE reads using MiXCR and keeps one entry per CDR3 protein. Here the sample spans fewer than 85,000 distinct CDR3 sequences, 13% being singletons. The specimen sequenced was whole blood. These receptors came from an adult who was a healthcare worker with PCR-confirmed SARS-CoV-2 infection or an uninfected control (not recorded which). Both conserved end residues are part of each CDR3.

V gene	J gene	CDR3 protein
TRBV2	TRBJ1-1	CASTLTGTGAEAFF
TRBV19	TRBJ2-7	CASSLQRGIIHEQYF
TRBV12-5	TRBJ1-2	CASGLAANYGYTF
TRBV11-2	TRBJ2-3	CASTRGQGARTDTQYF
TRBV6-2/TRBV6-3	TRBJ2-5	CASSYPDRRQETQYF
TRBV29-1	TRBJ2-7	CSVPSPLGYEQYF
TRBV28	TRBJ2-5	CASSRHRKLQETQYF
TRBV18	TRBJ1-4	CASSLDSNEKLFF
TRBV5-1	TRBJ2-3	CASRGLAGDSTDTQYF
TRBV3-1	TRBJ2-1	CASSAGLAGYHEQFF
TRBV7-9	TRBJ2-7	CASSPNLTSGVPYRYF
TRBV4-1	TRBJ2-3	CASSQAGGTDTQYF
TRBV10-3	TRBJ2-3	CAISDPGQGTDTQYF
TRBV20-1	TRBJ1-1	CSASGDMNTEAFF
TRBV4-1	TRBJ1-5	CASSQWGRGNNQPQHF
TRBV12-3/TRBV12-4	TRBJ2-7	CASSLSGLRDGAYEQYF
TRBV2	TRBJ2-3	CASSETLADTQYF
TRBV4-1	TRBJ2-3	CASSQGTLSTDTQYF
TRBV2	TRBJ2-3	CASRGLAGGTDTQYF
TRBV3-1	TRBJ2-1	CASSQARCPFFF
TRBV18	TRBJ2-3	CASSPPGGARDTQYF
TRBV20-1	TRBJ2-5	CSARDRALMRTQYF
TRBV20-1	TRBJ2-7	CSAARTYEQYF
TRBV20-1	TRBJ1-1	CSAPGVGNTEAFF
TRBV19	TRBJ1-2	CASSISRTNAYGYTF
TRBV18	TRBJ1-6	CASSPLGGSSPLHF
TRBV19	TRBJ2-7	CASSNPSTGSDEQYF
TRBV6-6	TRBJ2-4	CASSYSVPRVTKNIQYF
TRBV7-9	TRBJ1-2	CASSPTDRVYYGYTF
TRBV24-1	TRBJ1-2	CATSDFKGVPPTSNGYTF
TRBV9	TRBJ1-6	CASSVVGGSPLHF
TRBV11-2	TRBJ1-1	CASTLDSGGTEAFF